These 25 T cell receptor beta chains share one sample of origin, sequenced in a study of cytomegalovirus exposure and HLA in healthy donors. Some clones are missing from TCRdb's copy, which holds only in-frame ones; the method was immunoSEQ multiplex PCR. This sample carries some 320,000 clones, about nine tenths of them seen once, and the ten largest clones take 1.2%. The sequenced sample was PBMCs. These receptors all stem from a woman between 25 and 40 years old in good health and CMV-seropositive.

V usage is TRBV30 and J usage is TRBJ2-5; D is possibly TRBD2 (6 bases). The CDR3 is made up of 14 amino acids. The germline CDR1 and CDR2 sequences are GTSNPN and SVGIG (reference sequence). V was shortened by 8 bases and J by 5 bases, with 21 bases between the two germline ends. CDR3 region: CARVQDAGRETQYF. Written as DNA, the CDR3 is TGTGCCCGGGTGCAGGACGCGGGGCGGGAGACCCAGTACTTC.

This rearrangement joins TRBV6-5 to TRBJ2-3; no reliable D call. Germline V gives CDR1 MNHEY, CDR2 SVGAGI. Trimming cost V 6 bases and J 2 bases, with 9 bases left between them. This CDR3 comprises 13 residues. CDR3 sequence: CASRYDHTDTQYF. Here the CDR3 DNA reads TGTGCCAGCAGATACGACCACACAGATACGCAGTATTTT.

This clone was seen more than once but under ten times. This sequence joins TRBV4-1 and TRBJ2-7; 9 nucleotides align to TRBD2. With V trimmed by 2 bases and J by 3 bases, 5 bases remained unmatched. The CDR3 extends over 15 amino acids. Germline lookup yields CDR1 MGHRA and CDR2 YSYEKL. The CDR3, as DNA: TGCGCCAGCAGCCAACTGACTAGCGGTCACTACGAGCAGTACTTC. Its translation is CASSQLTSGHYEQYF.

This clone turned up a few times. The rearrangement links TRBV7-3 to TRBJ2-1; no reliable D call. Germline assignment: CDR1 SGHTA and CDR2 FQGTGA. V lost 1 base, J lost 3 bases, and 10 bases lay in between. The CDR3 contains 15 residues. CDR3 residues: CASSLSGLGYNEQFF. CDR3 in DNA: TGTGCCAGCAGCTTAAGTGGGTTGGGCTACAATGAGCAGTTCTTC.

The V gene is TRBV28, the J gene TRBJ2-7; D not resolved. Germline-derived CDR1 and CDR2 are MDHEN and SYDVKM. The CDR3 totals 14 residues. CDR3 amino acids: CATQVGGSSYEQYF. DNA for the CDR3: TGTGCAACTCAAGTGGGTGGAAGCTCCTACGAGCAGTACTTC.

The genes are TRBV25-1 and TRBJ1-4; possibly TRBD1 for D (6 bases). Trimming cost V 3 bases and J 4 bases, with 15 bases left between them. This CDR3 has 16 amino acids. Looked up from germline, CDR1 is MGHDK and CDR2 is SYGVNS. DNA for the CDR3: TGTGCCAGCAGTGACACCACAGGGACCCTTAATGAAAAACTGTTTTTT. Its translation: CASSDTTGTLNEKLFF.

CDR3 DNA: TGTGCCAGCAGCCCATCTAGCGGGGGGTACTACGAGCAGTACTTC. It is translated as CASSPSSGGYYEQYF. The chain has TRBV27 and TRBJ2-7; 11 bases are shared with TRBD2. The CDR3 length is 15 residues. V gave up 6 bases and J gave up 3 bases; unmatched junction bases: 7. Germline loops: CDR1 MNHEY, CDR2 SMNVEV (reference sequence).

The V gene is TRBV5-1, the J gene TRBJ2-2; D may be TRBD1 (5 bases). The CDR3 is 16 amino acids. Germline CDR1 reads SGHRS; CDR2 reads YFSETQ. V was cut by 9 bases and J by 7 bases, with 25 bases left in between. DNA for the CDR3: TGCGCCACCAACCCAGGGCAGAGTCCCCTGGACGGGGAGCTGTTTTTT. Protein: CATNPGQSPLDGELFF.

This sequence joins TRBV28 and TRBJ1-2; no definite D call. CDR1 is MDHEN and CDR2 is SYDVKM in the germline V gene. Deletions cut 5 bases from V and 0 bases from J, with 13 bases between. The CDR3 runs 15 residues. CDR3 bases: TGTGCCAGCAGTCTCGGCCGGGTCGCTAACTATGGCTACACCTTC. Encoded protein: CASSLGRVANYGYTF.

The chain recombines TRBV2 with TRBJ2-4, with D unclear. Germline V CDR1 and CDR2: SNHLY, FYNNEI. V lost 6 bases and J lost 8, with 20 bases in between. The CDR3 is 15 amino acids. The CDR3 DNA reads as TGTGCCAGCAGGGGCCCGCCAGGTAGAACAGACATTCAGTACTTC. Amino acids: CASRGPPGRTDIQYF.

The chain combines TRBV27 with TRBJ2-1; 7 bases agree with TRBD2. From germline, CDR1 is MNHEY and CDR2 SMNVEV (reference sequence). With 8 bases clipped from V and 3 bases from J, the junction kept 13 bases outside the gene matches. This CDR3 region has 16 residues. In DNA form, the CDR3 reads TGTGCCAGCCACCTTGGTGCGGGAGCTTTCTACAATGAGCAGTTCTTC. It yields the protein CASHLGAGAFYNEQFF.

The chain is built from TRBV5-6 and TRBJ2-5; D uncertain. The CDR3 consists of 13 residues. Germline values: CDR1 SGHDT, CDR2 YYEEEE. V was clipped by 0 bases and J by 5 bases, with 8 bases between them. CDR3 bases: TGTGCCAGCAGCTTGGAGGCACGGGAGACCCAGTACTTC. It is translated as CASSLEARETQYF.

This clone was seen a single time. The gene calls are TRBV27 and TRBJ2-2; D is perhaps TRBD1 or TRBD2 (6 bases each). V lost 0 bases to trimming and J lost 7 bases, with 12 bases between them. From germline, CDR1 is MNHEY and CDR2 SMNVEV (reference sequence). The CDR3 contains 15 residues. CDR3 region: CASSLSWGAGGELFF. The CDR3, as DNA: TGTGCCAGCAGTTTATCGTGGGGGGCTGGCGGGGAGCTGTTTTTT.

The chain is built from TRBV7-2 and TRBJ2-7, with TRBD1 matching 9 bases. The germline V gene has CDR1 SGHTA and CDR2 FQGNSA. CDR3 length: 16 amino acids. Trimming cost V 5 bases and J 5 bases; bases outside gene matches: 13. In DNA, the CDR3 is TGTGCCAGCAGCCCGTCGAGGACAGGGGCTAGGGACGAGCAGTACTTC. This translates into CASSPSRTGARDEQYF.

This clone was counted many times. This sequence joins TRBV18 and TRBJ1-4, with D perhaps matching TRBD1 (6 bases). This CDR3 has 15 amino acids. Per the germline V gene, CDR1 is KGHSH and CDR2 is LQKENI. The ends were cut back, 3 bases at V and 10 bases at J, with 18 bases in the middle. The CDR3 region is CASSPGTHRVGKLFF. CDR3 in DNA: TGTGCCAGCTCACCGGGGACACACCGAGTTGGAAAACTGTTTTTT.

This clone has just one count. The V and J genes are TRBV6-5 and TRBJ1-5; D is possibly TRBD1 (6 bases). V was pared by 4 bases and J by 4 bases, with 11 bases between. The CDR3 is 14 residues long. CDR1 is MNHEY and CDR2 is SVGAGI in the germline V gene. The CDR3 sequence: CASSSPGVNQPQHF. The CDR3, as DNA: TGTGCCAGCAGTTCTCCAGGGGTAAATCAGCCCCAGCATTTT.

The chain carries TRBV29-1 and TRBJ1-1; D unresolved. Germline V gene data show CDR1 as SQVTM and CDR2 as ANQGSEA. This CDR3 contains 15 residues. The ends were cut back, 0 bases at V and 7 bases at J, with 18 bases in the middle. Written as DNA, the CDR3 is TGCAGCGTTGAAGATGTTCGCCAGCAGAACCTTGAAGCTTTCTTT. Protein: CSVEDVRQQNLEAFF.

This clone was counted once. This chain links TRBV9 with TRBJ2-5; 7 bases are a match to TRBD2. Trimming cost V 0 bases and J 4 bases; bases outside gene matches: 12. Germline CDR1 reads SGDLS; CDR2 reads YYNGEE. This CDR3 has 17 residues. CDR3 in DNA: TGTGCCAGCAGCGTAGCCCCAAAAGCGGGGAGGGGAGAGACCCAGTACTTC. Its protein product is CASSVAPKAGRGETQYF.

V is TRBV10-1 and J is TRBJ2-3; D remains unclear. Trimming took off 2 bases at V and 0 bases at J, with 9 bases between the two ends. The CDR3 spans 15 residues. CDR1 WNHNN and CDR2 SYGVQD come from the germline V gene (reference sequence). The CDR3 coding sequence is TGCGCCAGCAGTGAGCCATACGCAAGCACAGATACGCAGTATTTT. It encodes CASSEPYASTDTQYF.

This clone appeared a single time. The chain employs TRBV7-6 and TRBJ1-2, with unresolved D. Germline values: CDR1 SGHVS, CDR2 FNYEAQ. V was trimmed by 3 bases and J by 1 base, leaving 9 bases between them. The CDR3 totals 14 residues. CDR3 sequence (DNA): TGTGCCAGCAGCTTTATAGAACTTAACTATGGCTACACCTTC. Its translation: CASSFIELNYGYTF.

This clone was found many times. V is TRBV6-4 and J is TRBJ2-1; D gene ambiguous. The CDR3 consists of 14 residues. Germline CDR1 MRHNA, CDR2 SNTAGT. Trimming stripped 5 bases from V and 3 bases from J, with 11 bases between. This CDR3 reads CASSTGVGYNEQFF. DNA of the CDR3: TGTGCCAGCAGTACGGGTGTGGGCTACAATGAGCAGTTCTTC.

This sequence joins TRBV13 and TRBJ1-2; TRBD1 is a possible D gene (6 bases). With 1 base removed from V and 5 bases from J, the gap between germline ends came to 11 bases. Germline CDR1 is PRHDT and CDR2 is FYEKMQ (reference sequence). This CDR3 has 14 amino acids. This chain's CDR3 is CASSLEEGGYGYTF. In DNA form, the CDR3 reads TGTGCCAGCAGCTTAGAAGAAGGGGGGTATGGCTACACCTTC. Drawing the rest from reference TRBV13 and TRBJ1-2, the complete variable domain is AAGVIQSPRHLIKEKRETATLKCYPIPRHDTVYWYQQGPGQDPQFLISFYEKMQSDKGSIPDRFSAQQFSDYHSELNMSSLELGDSALYFCASSLEEGGYGYTFGSGTRLTVV.

CDR3 sequence (DNA): TGTGCCACCAATCTGAAGAATCAGCCCCAGCATTTT. It yields the protein CATNLKNQPQHF. V usage is TRBV28 and J usage is TRBJ1-5; D is undetermined. The germline V and J ends were trimmed by 10 bases and 4 bases, with 11 bases remaining between them. The CDR3 is 12 amino acids. Germline V gene lookup returns CDR1 MDHEN and CDR2 SYDVKM.

Concerning this clone itself: One junction end disagrees with the germline gene, perhaps due to a read error. The chain combines TRBV5-1 with TRBJ2-7, with 7 bases fitting TRBD1. Per germline, CDR1 SGHRS and CDR2 YFSETQ. The CDR3 is made up of 12 amino acids. The CDR3 region has the DNA TGCGCCAGCAGCTTGGAAGGGGGCCTTTTGAACTTC. Its protein product is CASSLEGGLLNF.

The sample holds a few counts of this clone. The chain couples TRBV6-5 to TRBJ1-4; a possible D gene is TRBD1 (6 bases). V was pared by 6 bases and J by 10 bases, with 9 bases between. Germline CDR1 is MNHEY and CDR2 is SVGAGI. The CDR3 contains 11 residues. The CDR3 bases are TGTGCCAGCAGCCCGGGGGCAAAACTGTTTTTT. This codes for CASSPGAKLFF.